This T cell receptor (beta chain) was observed in a study of blood T cells in healthy people across ages. With a J-beta primer mix and a sample-barcoded 5' primer, a second PCR ran about 6 to 11 cycles. TCRdb re-analysed the 5' RACE reads in MiXCR, keeping a single row per CDR3 protein. In the table there are 710,000 or so distinct CDR3 sequences, about 30% of which are singletons. The germline V gene has CDR1 DFQATT and CDR2 SNEGSKA (reference sequence). This CDR3 is built from 13 residues. The V and J ends lost 5 bases and 3 bases, in that order; junction bases with no gene match: 6. The receptor comes from a woman at least 80 years old in good health. The source material was blood. This chain links TRBV20-1 with TRBJ2-7; 8 nucleotides agree with TRBD1. CDR3 sequence (DNA): TGCAGTGCTTCGGGACAGGCCAGCTACGAGCAGTACTTC. Translated: CSASGQASYEQYF.